The 8 T cell receptor beta chains below were found in one sample sequenced in a study of OX40 agonist ivuxolimab in advanced cancers. Here immunoSEQ multiplex PCR was the method, and the copy in TCRdb shows in-frame clones only, minus some. The sample has around 73,000 clones, approximately 90% seen once. Sequencing was performed on CD4+ or CD8+ T cells sorted from blood, taken in a trial of the OX40 agonist ivuxolimab. The receptors shown here come from an adult with an advanced solid tumor such as melanoma, head and neck, liver or kidney cancer.

The V call is TRBV19, the J call TRBJ1-5; D gene uncertain. The germline V and J ends were trimmed by 7 bases and 5 bases, with 15 bases remaining between them. This CDR3 has 14 amino acids. The V gene's germline CDR1 is LNHDA and CDR2 SQIVND (reference sequence). In nucleotides, the CDR3 is TGTGCCAGTACCCTTCGGAGTTTAGATCAGCCCCAGCATTTT. Its protein is CASTLRSLDQPQHF.

The V gene is TRBV6-5, the J gene TRBJ2-1, with D uncertain. The V gene lost 6 bases and the J gene lost 1 base, with 13 bases spanning the gap. Germline V gene lookup returns CDR1 MNHEY and CDR2 SVGAGI. CDR3 length: 15 residues. In DNA form, the CDR3 reads TGTGCCAGCAGCCGTGGGCTAGAATCCTACAATGAGCAGTTCTTC. Translated, it gives CASSRGLESYNEQFF.

The chain has TRBV4-1 and TRBJ1-4; 9 nucleotides align to TRBD1. Germline CDR1 MGHRA, CDR2 YSYEKL. Unmatched junction bases numbered 4, after V lost 2 bases and J lost 0 bases. The CDR3 is 17 amino acids. CDR3 residues: CASSQRDRAATNEKLFF. Here the CDR3 DNA reads TGCGCCAGCAGCCAACGGGACAGGGCGGCAACTAATGAAAAACTGTTTTTT.

The J gene is TRBJ2-7, the V gene TRBV7-9; D may be TRBD1 (7 bases). The CDR3 loop spans 11 amino acids. Trimming removed 4 bases from V and 11 bases from J, with 12 bases in between. The germline gives CDR1 SEHNR, CDR2 FQNEAQ (reference sequence). CDR3 region: CASSSTGEEYF. The CDR3, as DNA: TGTGCCAGCAGCTCCACAGGGGAGGAGTACTTC.

This chain uses TRBV27 with TRBJ1-2; D uncertain. Trimming removed 1 base from V and 8 bases from J, with 20 bases in between. This CDR3 has 16 residues. Germline V CDR1 and CDR2: MNHEY, SMNVEV (reference sequence). The CDR3 region has the DNA TGTGCCAGCAGTTTATATTACGGAGAACCGCGGAACGGCTACACCTTC. The encoded protein is CASSLYYGEPRNGYTF.

The V gene is TRBV27, the J gene TRBJ2-7; D is possibly TRBD1 or TRBD2 (5 bases each). The V gene's germline CDR1 is MNHEY and CDR2 SMNVEV (reference sequence). The CDR3 covers 13 residues. V dropped 8 bases and J dropped 3 bases, with 14 bases sitting between them. CDR3 bases: TGTGCCAGCTCCGGTCGGGGCCACTACGAGCAGTACTTC. This gives the protein CASSGRGHYEQYF.

The rearrangement links TRBV9 to TRBJ2-7; the match to TRBD2 covers 10 bases. Trimming cost V 2 bases and J 2 bases; bases outside gene matches: 1. This CDR3 comprises 14 residues. The germline V gene encodes CDR1 SGDLS and CDR2 YYNGEE. CDR3 nucleotide sequence: TGTGCCAGCAGCGTCACTAGCGGGGCCTACGAGCAGTACTTC. It encodes CASSVTSGAYEQYF.

This rearrangement joins TRBV19 to TRBJ1-3, with D perhaps TRBD1 (5 bases). Germline V gene sequence: CDR1 LNHDA, CDR2 SQIVND (reference sequence). CDR3 length: 15 amino acids. V was shortened by 5 bases and J by 4 bases, with 15 bases between the two germline ends. The CDR3 DNA follows: TGTGCCAGTAGTCTGACAGCAGGCTCCGGAAACACCATATATTTT. Protein: CASSLTAGSGNTIYF.